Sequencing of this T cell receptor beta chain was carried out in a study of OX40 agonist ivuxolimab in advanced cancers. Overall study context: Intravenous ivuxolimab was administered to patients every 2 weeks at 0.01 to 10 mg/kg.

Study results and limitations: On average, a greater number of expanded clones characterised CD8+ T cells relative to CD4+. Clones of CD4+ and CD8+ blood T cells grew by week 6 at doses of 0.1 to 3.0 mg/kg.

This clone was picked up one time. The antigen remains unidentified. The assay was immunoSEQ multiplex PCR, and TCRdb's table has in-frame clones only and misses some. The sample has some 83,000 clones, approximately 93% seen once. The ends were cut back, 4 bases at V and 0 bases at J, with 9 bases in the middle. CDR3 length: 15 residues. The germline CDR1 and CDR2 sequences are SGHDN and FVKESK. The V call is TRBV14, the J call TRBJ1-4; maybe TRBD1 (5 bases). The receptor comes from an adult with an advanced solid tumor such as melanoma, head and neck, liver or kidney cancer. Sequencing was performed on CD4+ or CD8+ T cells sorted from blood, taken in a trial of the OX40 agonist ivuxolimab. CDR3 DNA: TGTGCCAGCAGCCGGTGGGGGGCAACTAATGAAAAACTGTTTTTT. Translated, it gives CASSRWGATNEKLFF.